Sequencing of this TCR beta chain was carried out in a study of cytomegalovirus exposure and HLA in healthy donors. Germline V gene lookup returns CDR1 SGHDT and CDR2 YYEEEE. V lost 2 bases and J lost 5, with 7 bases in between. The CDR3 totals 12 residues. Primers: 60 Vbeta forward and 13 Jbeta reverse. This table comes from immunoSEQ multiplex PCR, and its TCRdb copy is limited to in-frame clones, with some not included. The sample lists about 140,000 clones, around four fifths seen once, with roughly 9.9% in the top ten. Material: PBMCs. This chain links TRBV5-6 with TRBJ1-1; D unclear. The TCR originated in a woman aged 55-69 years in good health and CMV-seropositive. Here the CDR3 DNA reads TGTGCCAGCAGCTTCCGGGGAACTGAAGCTTTCTTT. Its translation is CASSFRGTEAFF.